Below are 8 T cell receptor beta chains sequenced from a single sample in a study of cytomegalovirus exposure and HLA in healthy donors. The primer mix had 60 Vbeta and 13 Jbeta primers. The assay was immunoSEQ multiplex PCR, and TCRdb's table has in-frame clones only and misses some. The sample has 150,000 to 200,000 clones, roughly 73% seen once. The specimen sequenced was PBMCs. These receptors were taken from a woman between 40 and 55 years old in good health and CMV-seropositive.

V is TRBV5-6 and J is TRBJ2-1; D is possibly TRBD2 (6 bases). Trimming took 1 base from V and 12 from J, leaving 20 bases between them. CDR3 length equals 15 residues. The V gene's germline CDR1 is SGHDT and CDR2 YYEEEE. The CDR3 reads CASSLYRDFSIGQFF. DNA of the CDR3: TGTGCCAGCAGCTTGTATCGGGACTTCTCAATCGGGCAGTTCTTC.

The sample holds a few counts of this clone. This CDR3 is CASSDEGLADSYNEQFF. CDR3 in DNA: TGTGCCAGCAGTGACGAGGGGCTAGCGGATTCCTACAATGAGCAGTTCTTC. The chain is built from TRBV6-1 and TRBJ2-1; 7 bases match TRBD2. From germline, CDR1 is MNHNS and CDR2 SASEGT. The CDR3 has 17 amino acids. The ends lost 3 bases at V and 1 base at J; junction bases unmatched: 9.

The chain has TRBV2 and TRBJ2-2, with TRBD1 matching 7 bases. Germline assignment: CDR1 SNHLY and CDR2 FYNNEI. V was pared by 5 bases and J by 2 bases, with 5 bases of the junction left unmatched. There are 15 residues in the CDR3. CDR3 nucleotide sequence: TGTGCCAGCAGTCTTCACAGGGGTAACACCGGGGAGCTGTTTTTT. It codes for CASSLHRGNTGELFF.

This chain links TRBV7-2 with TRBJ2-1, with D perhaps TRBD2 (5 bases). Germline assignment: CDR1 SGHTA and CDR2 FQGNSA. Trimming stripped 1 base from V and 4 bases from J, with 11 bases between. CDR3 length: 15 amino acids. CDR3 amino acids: CASSLDWRAYNEQFF. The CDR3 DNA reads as TGTGCCAGCAGCTTAGATTGGCGGGCTTACAATGAGCAGTTCTTC. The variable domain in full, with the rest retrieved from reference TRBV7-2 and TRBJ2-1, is GAGVSQSPSNKVTEKGKDVELRCDPISGHTALYWYRQSLGQGLEFLIYFQGNSAPDKSGLPSDRFSAERTGGSVSTLTIQRTQQEDSAVYLCASSLDWRAYNEQFFGPGTRLTVL.

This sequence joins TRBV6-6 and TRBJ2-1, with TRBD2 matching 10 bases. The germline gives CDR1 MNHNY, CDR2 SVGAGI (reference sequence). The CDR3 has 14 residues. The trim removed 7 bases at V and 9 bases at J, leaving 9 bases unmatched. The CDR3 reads CASILSGRAGEQFF. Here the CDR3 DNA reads TGTGCCAGCATTCTGAGCGGGAGGGCGGGTGAGCAGTTCTTC.

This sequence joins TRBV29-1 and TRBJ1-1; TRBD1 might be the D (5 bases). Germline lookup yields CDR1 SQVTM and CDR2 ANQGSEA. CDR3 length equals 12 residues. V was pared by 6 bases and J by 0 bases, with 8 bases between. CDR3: CSVVTVNTEAFF. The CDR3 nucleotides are TGCAGCGTGGTGACAGTGAACACTGAAGCTTTCTTT.

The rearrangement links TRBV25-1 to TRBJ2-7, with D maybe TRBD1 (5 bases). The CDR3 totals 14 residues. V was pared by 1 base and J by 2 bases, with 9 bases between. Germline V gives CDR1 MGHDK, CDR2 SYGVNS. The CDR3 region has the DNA TGTGCCAGCAGTGAATTTAGGGGAACCTACGAGCAGTACTTC. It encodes CASSEFRGTYEQYF.

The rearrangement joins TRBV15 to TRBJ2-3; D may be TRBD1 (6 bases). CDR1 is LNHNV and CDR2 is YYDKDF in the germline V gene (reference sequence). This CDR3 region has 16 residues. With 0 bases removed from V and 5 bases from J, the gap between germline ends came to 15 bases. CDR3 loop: CATSREKGQGLDTQYF. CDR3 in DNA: TGTGCCACCAGCAGAGAGAAGGGTCAGGGGCTAGATACGCAGTATTTT.